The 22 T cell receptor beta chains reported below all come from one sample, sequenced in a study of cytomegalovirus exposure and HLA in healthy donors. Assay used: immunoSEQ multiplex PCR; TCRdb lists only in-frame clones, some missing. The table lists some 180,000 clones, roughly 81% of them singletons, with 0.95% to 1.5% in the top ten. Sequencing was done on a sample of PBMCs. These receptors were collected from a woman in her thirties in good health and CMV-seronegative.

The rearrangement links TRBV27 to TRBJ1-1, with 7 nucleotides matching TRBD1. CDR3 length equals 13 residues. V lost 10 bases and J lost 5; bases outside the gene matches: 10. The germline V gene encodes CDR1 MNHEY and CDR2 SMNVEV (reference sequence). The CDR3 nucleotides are TGTGCCACCGGACAGGCCTGGGGGACTGAAGCTTTCTTT. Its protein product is CATGQAWGTEAFF.

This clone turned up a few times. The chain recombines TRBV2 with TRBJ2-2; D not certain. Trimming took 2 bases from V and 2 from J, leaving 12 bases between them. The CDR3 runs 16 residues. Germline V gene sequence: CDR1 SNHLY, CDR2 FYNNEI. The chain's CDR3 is CASSELEVANTGELFF. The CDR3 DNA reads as TGTGCCAGCAGTGAATTAGAGGTGGCCAACACCGGGGAGCTGTTTTTT.

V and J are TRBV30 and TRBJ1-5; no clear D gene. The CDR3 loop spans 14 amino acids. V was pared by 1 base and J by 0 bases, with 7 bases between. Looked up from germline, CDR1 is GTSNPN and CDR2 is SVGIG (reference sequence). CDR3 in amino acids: CAWSALNSNQPQHF. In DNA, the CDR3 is TGTGCCTGGAGTGCCCTTAATAGCAATCAGCCCCAGCATTTT.

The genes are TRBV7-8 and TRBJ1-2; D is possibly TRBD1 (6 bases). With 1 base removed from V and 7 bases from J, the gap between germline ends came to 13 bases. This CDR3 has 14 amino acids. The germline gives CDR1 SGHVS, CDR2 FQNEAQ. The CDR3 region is CASSLEAGVFGYTF. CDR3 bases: TGTGCCAGCAGCTTAGAGGCAGGGGTTTTTGGCTACACCTTC. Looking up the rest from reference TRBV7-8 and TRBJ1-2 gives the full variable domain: GAGVSQSPRYKVAKRGQDVALRCDPISGHVSLFWYQQALGQGPEFLTYFQNEAQLDKSGLPSDRFFAERPEGSVSTLKIQRTQQEDSAVYLCASSLEAGVFGYTFGSGTRLTVV.

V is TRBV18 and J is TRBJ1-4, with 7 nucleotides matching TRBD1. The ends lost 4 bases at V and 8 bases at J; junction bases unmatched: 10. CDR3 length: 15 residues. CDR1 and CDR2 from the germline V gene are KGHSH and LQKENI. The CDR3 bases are TGTGCCAGCTCACACGACAGGGAACTAGGGGAAAAACTGTTTTTT. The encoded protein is CASSHDRELGEKLFF.

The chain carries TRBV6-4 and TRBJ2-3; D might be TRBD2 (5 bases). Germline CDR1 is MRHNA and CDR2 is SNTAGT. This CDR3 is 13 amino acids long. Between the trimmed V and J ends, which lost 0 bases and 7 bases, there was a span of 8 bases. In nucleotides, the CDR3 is TGTGCCAGCAGTGACTCGGTCGGGAATACGCAGTATTTT. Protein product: CASSDSVGNTQYF.

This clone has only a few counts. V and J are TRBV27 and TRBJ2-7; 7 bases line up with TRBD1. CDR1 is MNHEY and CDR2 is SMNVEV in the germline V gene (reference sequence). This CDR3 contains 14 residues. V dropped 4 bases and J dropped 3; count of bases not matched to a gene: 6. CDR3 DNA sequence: TGTGCCAGCAGTTGGGGACAGAGTGACTACGAGCAGTACTTC. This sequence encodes CASSWGQSDYEQYF.

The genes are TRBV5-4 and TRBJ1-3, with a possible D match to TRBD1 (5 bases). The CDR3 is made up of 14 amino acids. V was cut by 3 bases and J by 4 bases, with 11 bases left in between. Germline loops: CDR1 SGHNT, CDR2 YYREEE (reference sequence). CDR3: CASSSGGVGNTIYF. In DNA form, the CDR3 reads TGTGCCAGCAGCTCGGGGGGTGTAGGAAACACCATATATTTT.

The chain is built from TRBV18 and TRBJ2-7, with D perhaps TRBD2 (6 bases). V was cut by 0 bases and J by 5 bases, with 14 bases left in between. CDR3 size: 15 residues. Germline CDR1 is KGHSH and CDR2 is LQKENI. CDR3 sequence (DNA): TGTGCCAGCTCACCACCTATAGGAGGGATGGACGAGCAGTACTTC. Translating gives CASSPPIGGMDEQYF.

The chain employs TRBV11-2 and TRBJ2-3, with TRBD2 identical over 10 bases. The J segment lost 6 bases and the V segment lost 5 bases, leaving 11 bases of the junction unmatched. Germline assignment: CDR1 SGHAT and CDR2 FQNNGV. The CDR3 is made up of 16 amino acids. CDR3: CASSHLGAGGRDTQYF. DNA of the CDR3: TGTGCCAGCAGCCACCTGGGAGCGGGGGGGCGGGATACGCAGTATTTT.

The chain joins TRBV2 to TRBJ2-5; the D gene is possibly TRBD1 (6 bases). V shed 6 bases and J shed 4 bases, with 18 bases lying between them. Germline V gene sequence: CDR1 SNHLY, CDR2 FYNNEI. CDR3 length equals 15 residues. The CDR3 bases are TGTGCCAGCAGGGAAACCGGGACAAGTCTAGAGACCCAGTACTTC. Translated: CASRETGTSLETQYF.

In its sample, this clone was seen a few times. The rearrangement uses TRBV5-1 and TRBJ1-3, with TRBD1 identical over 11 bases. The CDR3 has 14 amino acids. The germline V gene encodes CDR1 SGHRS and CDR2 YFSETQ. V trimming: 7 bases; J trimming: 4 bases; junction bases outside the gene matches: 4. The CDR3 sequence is CASGQGAEGNTIYF. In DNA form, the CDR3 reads TGCGCCAGCGGACAGGGGGCGGAGGGAAACACCATATATTTT. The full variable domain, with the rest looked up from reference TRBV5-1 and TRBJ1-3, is KAGVTQTPRYLIKTRGQQVTLSCSPISGHRSVSWYQQTPGQGLQFLFEYFSETQRNKGNFPGRFSGRQFSNSRSEMNVSTLELGDSALYLCASGQGAEGNTIYFGEGSWLTVV.

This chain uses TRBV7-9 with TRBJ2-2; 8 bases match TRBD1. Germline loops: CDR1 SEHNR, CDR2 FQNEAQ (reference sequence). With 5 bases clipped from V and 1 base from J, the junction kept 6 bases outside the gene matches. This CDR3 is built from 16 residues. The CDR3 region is CASSPIGTGNTGELFF. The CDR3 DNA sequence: TGTGCCAGCAGCCCCATCGGGACAGGGAACACCGGGGAGCTGTTTTTT.

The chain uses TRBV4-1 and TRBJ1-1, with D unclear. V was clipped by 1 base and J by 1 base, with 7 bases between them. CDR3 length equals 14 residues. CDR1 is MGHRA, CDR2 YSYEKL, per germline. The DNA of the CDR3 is TGCGCCAGCAGCCAAGTCTCCAGGAACACTGAAGCTTTCTTT. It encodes CASSQVSRNTEAFF.

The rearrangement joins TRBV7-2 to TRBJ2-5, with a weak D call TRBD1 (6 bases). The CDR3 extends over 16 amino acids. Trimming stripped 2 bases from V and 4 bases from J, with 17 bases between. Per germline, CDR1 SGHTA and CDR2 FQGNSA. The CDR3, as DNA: TGTGCCAGCAGCTTACTGGACAGTATCCCCAGAGAGACCCAGTACTTC. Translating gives CASSLLDSIPRETQYF.

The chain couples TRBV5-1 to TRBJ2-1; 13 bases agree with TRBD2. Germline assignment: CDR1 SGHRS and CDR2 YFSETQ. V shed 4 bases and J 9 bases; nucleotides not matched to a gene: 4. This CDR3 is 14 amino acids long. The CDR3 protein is CASSEGLAGLEQFF. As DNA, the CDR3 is TGCGCCAGCAGCGAGGGACTAGCGGGACTTGAGCAGTTCTTC.

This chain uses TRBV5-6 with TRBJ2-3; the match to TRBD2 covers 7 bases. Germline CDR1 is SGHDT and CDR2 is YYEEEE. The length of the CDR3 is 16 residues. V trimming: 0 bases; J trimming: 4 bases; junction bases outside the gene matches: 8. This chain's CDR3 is CASSLVGGRTADTQYF. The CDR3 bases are TGTGCCAGCAGCTTGGTGGGCGGGAGAACGGCAGATACGCAGTATTTT.

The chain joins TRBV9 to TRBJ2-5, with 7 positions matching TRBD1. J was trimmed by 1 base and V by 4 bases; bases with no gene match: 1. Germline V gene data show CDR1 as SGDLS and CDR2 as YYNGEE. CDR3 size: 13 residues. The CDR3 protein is CASSPGGQETQYF. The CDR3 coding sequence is TGTGCCAGCAGCCCAGGGGGCCAAGAGACCCAGTACTTC.

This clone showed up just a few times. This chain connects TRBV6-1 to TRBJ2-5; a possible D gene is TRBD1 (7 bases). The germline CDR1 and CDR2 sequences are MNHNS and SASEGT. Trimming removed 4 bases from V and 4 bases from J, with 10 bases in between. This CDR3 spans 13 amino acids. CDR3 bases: TGTGCCAGCAGTGGACAGGGAGGAGAGACCCAGTACTTC. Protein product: CASSGQGGETQYF.

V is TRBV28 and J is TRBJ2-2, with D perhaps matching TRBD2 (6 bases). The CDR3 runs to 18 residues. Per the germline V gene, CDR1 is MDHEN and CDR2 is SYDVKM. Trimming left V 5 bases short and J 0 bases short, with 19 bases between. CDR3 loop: CASSRIVGGGANTGELFF. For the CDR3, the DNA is TGTGCCAGCAGTCGTATTGTGGGGGGTGGGGCGAACACCGGGGAGCTGTTTTTT.

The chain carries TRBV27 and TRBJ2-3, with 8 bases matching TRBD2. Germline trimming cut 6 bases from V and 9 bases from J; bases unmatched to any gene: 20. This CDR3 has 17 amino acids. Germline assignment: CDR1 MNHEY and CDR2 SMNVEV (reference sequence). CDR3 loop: CASRRGVAGGPEGTQYF. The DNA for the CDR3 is TGTGCCAGCAGACGTGGGGTGGCGGGGGGCCCAGAGGGGACGCAGTATTTT.

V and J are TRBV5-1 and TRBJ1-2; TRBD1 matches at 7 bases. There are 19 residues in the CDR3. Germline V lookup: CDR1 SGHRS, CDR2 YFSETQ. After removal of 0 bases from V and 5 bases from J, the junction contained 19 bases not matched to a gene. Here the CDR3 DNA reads TGCGCCAGCAGCTTGGCAAGGGGGCGCGTTCTATCGGGCCTTTATGGCTACACCTTC. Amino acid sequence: CASSLARGRVLSGLYGYTF.